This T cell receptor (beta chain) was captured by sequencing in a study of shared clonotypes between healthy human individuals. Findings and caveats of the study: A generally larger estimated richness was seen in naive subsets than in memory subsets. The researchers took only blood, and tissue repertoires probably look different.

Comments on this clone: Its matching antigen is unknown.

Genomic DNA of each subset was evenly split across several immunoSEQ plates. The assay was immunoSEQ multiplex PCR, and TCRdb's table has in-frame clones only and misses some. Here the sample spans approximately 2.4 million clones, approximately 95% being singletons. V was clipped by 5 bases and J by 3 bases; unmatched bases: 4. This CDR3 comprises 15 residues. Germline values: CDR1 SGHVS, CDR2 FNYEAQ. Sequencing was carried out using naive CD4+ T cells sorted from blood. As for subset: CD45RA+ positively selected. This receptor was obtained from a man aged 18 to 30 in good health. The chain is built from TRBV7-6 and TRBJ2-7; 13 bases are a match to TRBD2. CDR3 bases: TGTGCCAGCAGCCATTGGACTAGCGGGGGCTACGAGCAGTACTTC. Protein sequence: CASSHWTSGGYEQYF.